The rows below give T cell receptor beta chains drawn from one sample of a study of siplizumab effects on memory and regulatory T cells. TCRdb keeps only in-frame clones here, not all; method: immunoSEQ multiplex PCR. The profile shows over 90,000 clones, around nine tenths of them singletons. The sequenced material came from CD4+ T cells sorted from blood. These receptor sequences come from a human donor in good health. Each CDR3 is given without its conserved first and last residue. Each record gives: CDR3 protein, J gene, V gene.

cdr3_aa: ATRRSSTDTQY
j_call: TRBJ2-3
v_call: TRBV5-1

cdr3_aa: ASSLKQGRNSPLH
j_call: TRBJ1-6
v_call: TRBV27

cdr3_aa: ASSLALAGDGDTQY
j_call: TRBJ2-3
v_call: TRBV5-1

cdr3_aa: ASSLTTLRNEQF
j_call: TRBJ2-1
v_call: TRBV7-8

cdr3_aa: ASSIANEQF
j_call: TRBJ2-1
v_call: TRBV19

cdr3_aa: ASSRGDDNSPLH
j_call: TRBJ1-6
v_call: TRBV4-2

cdr3_aa: ASSLGSGGDNSPLH
j_call: TRBJ1-6
v_call: TRBV5-1

cdr3_aa: ASSLDGLYGYT
j_call: TRBJ1-2
v_call: TRBV5-1

cdr3_aa: ASRQGNEETQY
j_call: TRBJ2-5
v_call: TRBV19

cdr3_aa: ASTISVDYGYT
j_call: TRBJ1-2
v_call: TRBV28

cdr3_aa: ASRGPAHGYT
j_call: TRBJ1-2
v_call: TRBV28

cdr3_aa: ARGGANEKLF
j_call: TRBJ1-4
v_call: TRBV2

cdr3_aa: ASSRDASNYNEQF
j_call: TRBJ2-1
v_call: TRBV7-3

cdr3_aa: ASRARSGRGSSYNEQF
j_call: TRBJ2-1
v_call: TRBV19

cdr3_aa: ASSQEGTVRNEKLF
j_call: TRBJ1-4
v_call: TRBV9

cdr3_aa: ASSFRNDANYGYT
j_call: TRBJ1-2
v_call: TRBV27

cdr3_aa: ASSPTGGPGYEQY
j_call: TRBJ2-7
v_call: TRBV7-3

cdr3_aa: ASRRSITDTQY
j_call: TRBJ2-3
v_call: TRBV27

cdr3_aa: ASSSEQGIGEKLF
j_call: TRBJ1-4
v_call: TRBV7-6

cdr3_aa: ASSPGQATAETQY
j_call: TRBJ2-5
v_call: TRBV18

cdr3_aa: ASSLEQPLRTGNTIY
j_call: TRBJ1-3
v_call: TRBV7-8

cdr3_aa: ASSFQGSESDTQY
j_call: TRBJ2-3
v_call: TRBV27

cdr3_aa: AWSVRGNEKLF
j_call: TRBJ1-4
v_call: TRBV30

cdr3_aa: ASSFAGLGKDQETQY
j_call: TRBJ2-5
v_call: TRBV27

cdr3_aa: ASSSQGGSYEQY
j_call: TRBJ2-7
v_call: TRBV5-4

cdr3_aa: ASTEQGGTADTQY
j_call: TRBJ2-3
v_call: TRBV2

cdr3_aa: ASVRNTEAF
j_call: TRBJ1-1
v_call: TRBV6-1

cdr3_aa: ASSPVLGQGNF
j_call: TRBJ2-1
v_call: TRBV5-6

cdr3_aa: ASGLAGPYEQY
j_call: TRBJ2-7
v_call: TRBV6-5

cdr3_aa: ASSQGLAGSYNEQF
j_call: TRBJ2-1
v_call: TRBV4-2

cdr3_aa: ASSPSLAGFETQY
j_call: TRBJ2-5
v_call: TRBV18

cdr3_aa: ASSAEVWGSDTQY
j_call: TRBJ2-3
v_call: TRBV9

cdr3_aa: ASSWDPIMNTEAF
j_call: TRBJ1-1
v_call: TRBV5-5

cdr3_aa: ASKSEEVSYEQY
j_call: TRBJ2-7
v_call: TRBV19

cdr3_aa: ASSGAGGKNNEQF
j_call: TRBJ2-1
v_call: TRBV28

cdr3_aa: ASSVPGLAIKQETQY
j_call: TRBJ2-5
v_call: TRBV4-2

cdr3_aa: ASRQNTGELF
j_call: TRBJ2-2
v_call: TRBV11-3

cdr3_aa: ASGSQGYTEAF
j_call: TRBJ1-1
v_call: TRBV12-5

cdr3_aa: ASKKVRGSNEKLF
j_call: TRBJ1-4
v_call: TRBV11-2

cdr3_aa: ASSPLRTGGPYNEQF
j_call: TRBJ2-1
v_call: TRBV7-8

cdr3_aa: AWSPPRTSHLKGNNEQF
j_call: TRBJ2-1
v_call: TRBV30

cdr3_aa: ATGTGGPGELF
j_call: TRBJ2-2
v_call: TRBV28

cdr3_aa: ASSYAGQGEYGYT
j_call: TRBJ1-2
v_call: TRBV6-6

cdr3_aa: ASATPGQGKYEQY
j_call: TRBJ2-7
v_call: TRBV27

cdr3_aa: ASSKKPGQSSYEQY
j_call: TRBJ2-7
v_call: TRBV27